This note documents a single T cell receptor beta chain sequence. 5'RACE template switching added a universal primer site and UMIs to TCR cDNA. Each CDR3 protein gets one entry after TCRdb re-called the 5' RACE reads with MiXCR. The sample includes approximately 260,000 distinct CDR3 sequences, approximately 12% of them seen just once. Trimming cost V 0 bases and J 1 base, with 7 bases left between them. The CDR3 is made up of 14 amino acids. Germline-derived CDR1 and CDR2 are MGHRA and YSYEKL. This sample is part of a study of T cells after yellow fever vaccination. Sequenced material: CD4+ T cells sorted from PBMCs, taken 45 days after the yellow fever booster vaccination. This TCR derives from a man in his thirties or forties who received the YFV17D yellow fever vaccine. The chain uses TRBV4-1 and TRBJ2-7; D is unclear. The CDR3 coding sequence is TGCGCCAGCAGCCAAGAATCCGGTTCCTACGAGCAGTACTTC. The encoded protein is CASSQESGSYEQYF.